The 19 T cell receptor beta chains below were found in one sample sequenced in a study of beta chain features in type 1 diabetes. These TCRs are of unknown antigen specificity. Study results and limitations: For Type 1 diabetes patients, all four CD4+ subsets carried TCRB CDR3s that were moderately but significantly shorter.

The authors reverse transcribed all of the isolated RNA, so sequencing captured expressed TCRB transcripts. Sequencing used immunoSEQ multiplex PCR; TCRdb keeps in-frame clones, though not all of them. Among 95,000 to 150,000 clones listed, 15% to 20% were seen once. The sample taken for sequencing was central memory CD4+ T cells from blood. These receptors were obtained from a man aged 25-45 years with type 1 diabetes.

The V gene is TRBV2, the J gene TRBJ2-5; unclear D gene. The ends were cut back, 4 bases at V and 3 bases at J, with 6 bases in the middle. The CDR3 has 12 amino acids. Germline V lookup: CDR1 SNHLY, CDR2 FYNNEI. The chain's CDR3 is CASSVKKETQYF. The CDR3 DNA sequence: TGTGCCAGCAGTGTCAAGAAAGAGACCCAGTACTTC.

This clone was seen a few times. This chain connects TRBV7-2 to TRBJ2-3, with a tentative D call TRBD2 (6 bases). The germline V gene has CDR1 SGHTA and CDR2 FQGNSA. CDR3 length equals 16 residues. Trimming stripped 4 bases from V and 1 base from J, with 15 bases between. CDR3 sequence reads: CASSSTREQGTDTQYF. As DNA, the CDR3 is TGTGCCAGCAGCTCTACCCGGGAGCAAGGCACAGATACGCAGTATTTT. Full variable domain (missing parts from reference TRBV7-2 and TRBJ2-3): GAGVSQSPSNKVTEKGKDVELRCDPISGHTALYWYRQSLGQGLEFLIYFQGNSAPDKSGLPSDRFSAERTGGSVSTLTIQRTQQEDSAVYLCASSSTREQGTDTQYFGPGTRLTVL.

The V call is TRBV6-1, the J call TRBJ2-1, with TRBD2 identical over 10 bases. The germline gives CDR1 MNHNS, CDR2 SASEGT. This CDR3 is 15 amino acids long. J was trimmed by 9 bases and V by 4 bases; bases with no gene match: 9. The CDR3 sequence: CASSVVGVAGGEQFF. CDR3 coding DNA: TGTGCCAGCAGTGTAGTAGGGGTAGCGGGGGGTGAGCAGTTCTTC.

The chain carries TRBV7-9 and TRBJ2-5, with 11 bases identical to TRBD1. Germline V gene data show CDR1 as SEHNR and CDR2 as FQNEAQ (reference sequence). The CDR3 has 15 residues. Unmatched junction bases numbered 7, after V lost 5 bases and J lost 5 bases. The DNA for the CDR3 is TGTGCCAGCAGCGCAGGGACAGGGGGTCTTGAGACCCAGTACTTC. Amino acid sequence: CASSAGTGGLETQYF.

This chain uses TRBV7-9 with TRBJ1-2; D perhaps matches TRBD1 (5 bases). Per the germline V gene, CDR1 is SEHNR and CDR2 is FQNEAQ (reference sequence). Trimming pared 5 bases from V and 4 bases from J, leaving 17 bases between. The CDR3 has 15 residues. The CDR3 sequence: CASSLRRDSLYGYTF. CDR3 nucleotide sequence: TGTGCCAGCAGCCTTAGGCGTGACAGCCTCTATGGCTACACCTTC.

This chain connects TRBV7-2 to TRBJ1-5; D might be TRBD1 (6 bases). V was trimmed by 4 bases and J by 0 bases, leaving 7 bases between them. The CDR3 covers 14 residues. Germline V gene sequence: CDR1 SGHTA, CDR2 FQGNSA. For the CDR3, the DNA is TGTGCCAGCAGCTCGACAGGTAGCAATCAGCCCCAGCATTTT. It specifies CASSSTGSNQPQHF.

This clone was detected only a few times. The germline gene is not matched at one end of the junction; a read error may be the cause. CDR3 DNA sequence: TGTGCCGGGAGTGTGCGCCGGGCGGGACTGGGGACCCAGTACTTC. Amino acid sequence: CAGSVRRAGLGTQYF. This chain uses TRBV30 with TRBJ2-5, with D perhaps TRBD2 (6 bases). This CDR3 has 15 residues. Germline V CDR1 and CDR2: GTSNPN, SVGIG (reference sequence).

This clone has more than one count but fewer than ten. The chain carries TRBV2 and TRBJ1-6; maybe TRBD1 (5 bases). Deletions cut 6 bases from V and 6 bases from J, with 15 bases between. The CDR3 sequence is 15 residues long. Per germline, CDR1 SNHLY and CDR2 FYNNEI. The CDR3 bases are TGTGCCAGCAGGGTTTCGGACGGGACTAATTCACCCCTCCACTTT. Its protein is CASRVSDGTNSPLHF.

The J gene is TRBJ2-1, the V gene TRBV28, with D possibly matching TRBD1 (6 bases). This CDR3 is built from 15 residues. V lost 4 bases and J lost 6, with 16 bases in between. From germline, CDR1 is MDHEN and CDR2 SYDVKM. DNA for the CDR3: TGTGCCAGCAGTTCACAGGGAAGGGGAAGCAATGAGCAGTTCTTC. Its translation is CASSSQGRGSNEQFF.

The chain recombines TRBV15 with TRBJ2-3; TRBD2 aligns across 11 bases. This CDR3 has 17 residues. V lost 1 base to trimming and J lost 5 bases; unmatched junction nucleotides: 8. Germline assignment: CDR1 LNHNV and CDR2 YYDKDF (reference sequence). CDR3 amino acids: CATSRGLAGGEGDTQYF. CDR3 coding DNA: TGTGCCACCAGCAGAGGGCTAGCGGGGGGTGAGGGAGATACGCAGTATTTT.

The chain recombines TRBV23-1 with TRBJ1-5, with no clear D. TRBV23-1 is flagged as an ORF with uncertain function. V was pared by 2 bases and J by 1 base, with 12 bases between. The CDR3 extends over 16 amino acids. In DNA form, the CDR3 reads TGCGCCAGCAGTCAAACCATAACTCCCAGCAATCAGCCCCAGCATTTT. As protein: CASSQTITPSNQPQHF.

This clone has just a few counts. This chain connects TRBV30 to TRBJ1-6; D remains ambiguous. The CDR3 totals 15 residues. The germline V and J ends were trimmed by 5 bases and 0 bases, with 11 bases remaining between them. Germline V gene data show CDR1 as GTSNPN and CDR2 as SVGIG (reference sequence). CDR3 residues: CAWDGGSSYNSPLHF. DNA for the CDR3: TGTGCCTGGGACGGAGGGAGCTCCTATAATTCACCCCTCCACTTT.

This chain uses TRBV29-1 with TRBJ1-2; no clear D. Trimming shortened V by 7 bases and J by 1 base, and 7 bases separated the two germline ends. CDR1 and CDR2 (germline): SQVTM, ANQGSEA. CDR3 length: 11 residues. The CDR3 loop is CSGDFNYGYTF. In nucleotides, the CDR3 is TGCAGCGGAGACTTTAACTATGGCTACACCTTC.

V gene TRBV7-2 combines with J gene TRBJ1-2; D is undetermined. Trimming cost V 5 bases and J 6 bases, with 16 bases left between them. The CDR3 loop spans 14 amino acids. The germline V gene has CDR1 SGHTA and CDR2 FQGNSA. CDR3 amino acids: CASSPMTLRNGYTF. As DNA, the CDR3 is TGTGCCAGCAGCCCAATGACCTTAAGAAATGGCTACACCTTC. The full variable domain, completed using reference TRBV7-2 and TRBJ1-2, is GAGVSQSPSNKVTEKGKDVELRCDPISGHTALYWYRQSLGQGLEFLIYFQGNSAPDKSGLPSDRFSAERTGGSVSTLTIQRTQQEDSAVYLCASSPMTLRNGYTFGSGTRLTVV.

This chain links TRBV7-9 with TRBJ1-3, with 8 nucleotides matching TRBD1. Germline CDR1 reads SEHNR; CDR2 reads FQNEAQ (reference sequence). This CDR3 spans 14 amino acids. The J segment lost 6 bases and the V segment lost 8 bases, leaving 9 bases of the junction unmatched. The CDR3: CASSPGQGINTIYF. The CDR3 DNA follows: TGTGCCAGCTCCCCCGGACAGGGAATAAACACCATATATTTT.

This clone has just a few counts. The rearrangement links TRBV29-1 to TRBJ1-1; D uncertain. This CDR3 comprises 12 residues. Deletions cut 6 bases from V and 3 bases from J, with 11 bases between. Per germline, CDR1 SQVTM and CDR2 ANQGSEA. DNA for the CDR3: TGCAGCGTGTTGGGCGGCCACACTGAAGCTTTCTTT. Its translation: CSVLGGHTEAFF.

The chain links TRBV2 to TRBJ2-7; 10 positions agree with TRBD1. Germline-derived CDR1 and CDR2 are SNHLY and FYNNEI. Trimming at V came to 7 bases and at J to 4 bases, leaving 10 bases not matched to a gene. The CDR3 has 15 amino acids. Here the CDR3 reads CASTIIDRGQYEQYF. In nucleotides, the CDR3 is TGTGCCAGCACTATTATAGACAGGGGGCAGTACGAGCAGTACTTC.

This clone appeared a few times. This sequence joins TRBV30 and TRBJ1-3; D is unclear. Trimming removed 3 bases from V and 4 bases from J, with 7 bases in between. The CDR3 covers 12 residues. Germline lookup yields CDR1 GTSNPN and CDR2 SVGIG (reference sequence). The DNA of the CDR3 is TGTGCCTGGAGGGGGAACGGAAACACCATATATTTT. It encodes CAWRGNGNTIYF.

A note on this clone: The junction shows a germline mismatch at one end, possibly a read error. This rearrangement joins TRBV7-9 to TRBJ1-2; D uncertain. The CDR3 loop spans 12 amino acids. Germline lookup yields CDR1 SEHNR and CDR2 FQNEAQ (reference sequence). CDR3 residues: CASSLQEGTSSF. The CDR3 nucleotides are TGTGCCAGCAGCTTACAGGAAGGAACTAGTTCCTTC.